This TCR beta chain was sequenced during a study of post-analysis software for immune sequencing data. On the study more broadly: Clinical courses comprised relapsing-remitting, secondary progressive and progressive-relapsing multiple sclerosis. Study-wide results and caveats: TRBV segments more frequent in patients than in controls numbered roughly five and included TRBV5-6, TRBV5-1 and TRBV20-1.

This clonotype has more than one count but fewer than ten. Antigen: not known. Trimming left V 5 bases short and J 3 bases short, with 14 bases between. Germline CDR1 reads SQVTM; CDR2 reads ANQGSEA. The CDR3 sequence is 13 residues long. Sequencing libraries made from TCR beta cDNA carried unique molecular identifiers. T cells, about 0.9 to 11 million of them, yielded roughly 550,000 cDNA molecules. TCRdb passed the PCR reads through MiXCR, listing each CDR3 protein once. The sample has roughly 800,000 distinct CDR3 sequences, just under 30% seen once. The chain recombines TRBV29-1 with TRBJ2-7; D call uncertain. The sequence came from a girl under 18 with multiple sclerosis. Sequencing used blood. As DNA, the CDR3 is TGCAGCGTTTCCGCCGAATCCCTCTACGAGCAGTACTTC. It translates to CSVSAESLYEQYF.